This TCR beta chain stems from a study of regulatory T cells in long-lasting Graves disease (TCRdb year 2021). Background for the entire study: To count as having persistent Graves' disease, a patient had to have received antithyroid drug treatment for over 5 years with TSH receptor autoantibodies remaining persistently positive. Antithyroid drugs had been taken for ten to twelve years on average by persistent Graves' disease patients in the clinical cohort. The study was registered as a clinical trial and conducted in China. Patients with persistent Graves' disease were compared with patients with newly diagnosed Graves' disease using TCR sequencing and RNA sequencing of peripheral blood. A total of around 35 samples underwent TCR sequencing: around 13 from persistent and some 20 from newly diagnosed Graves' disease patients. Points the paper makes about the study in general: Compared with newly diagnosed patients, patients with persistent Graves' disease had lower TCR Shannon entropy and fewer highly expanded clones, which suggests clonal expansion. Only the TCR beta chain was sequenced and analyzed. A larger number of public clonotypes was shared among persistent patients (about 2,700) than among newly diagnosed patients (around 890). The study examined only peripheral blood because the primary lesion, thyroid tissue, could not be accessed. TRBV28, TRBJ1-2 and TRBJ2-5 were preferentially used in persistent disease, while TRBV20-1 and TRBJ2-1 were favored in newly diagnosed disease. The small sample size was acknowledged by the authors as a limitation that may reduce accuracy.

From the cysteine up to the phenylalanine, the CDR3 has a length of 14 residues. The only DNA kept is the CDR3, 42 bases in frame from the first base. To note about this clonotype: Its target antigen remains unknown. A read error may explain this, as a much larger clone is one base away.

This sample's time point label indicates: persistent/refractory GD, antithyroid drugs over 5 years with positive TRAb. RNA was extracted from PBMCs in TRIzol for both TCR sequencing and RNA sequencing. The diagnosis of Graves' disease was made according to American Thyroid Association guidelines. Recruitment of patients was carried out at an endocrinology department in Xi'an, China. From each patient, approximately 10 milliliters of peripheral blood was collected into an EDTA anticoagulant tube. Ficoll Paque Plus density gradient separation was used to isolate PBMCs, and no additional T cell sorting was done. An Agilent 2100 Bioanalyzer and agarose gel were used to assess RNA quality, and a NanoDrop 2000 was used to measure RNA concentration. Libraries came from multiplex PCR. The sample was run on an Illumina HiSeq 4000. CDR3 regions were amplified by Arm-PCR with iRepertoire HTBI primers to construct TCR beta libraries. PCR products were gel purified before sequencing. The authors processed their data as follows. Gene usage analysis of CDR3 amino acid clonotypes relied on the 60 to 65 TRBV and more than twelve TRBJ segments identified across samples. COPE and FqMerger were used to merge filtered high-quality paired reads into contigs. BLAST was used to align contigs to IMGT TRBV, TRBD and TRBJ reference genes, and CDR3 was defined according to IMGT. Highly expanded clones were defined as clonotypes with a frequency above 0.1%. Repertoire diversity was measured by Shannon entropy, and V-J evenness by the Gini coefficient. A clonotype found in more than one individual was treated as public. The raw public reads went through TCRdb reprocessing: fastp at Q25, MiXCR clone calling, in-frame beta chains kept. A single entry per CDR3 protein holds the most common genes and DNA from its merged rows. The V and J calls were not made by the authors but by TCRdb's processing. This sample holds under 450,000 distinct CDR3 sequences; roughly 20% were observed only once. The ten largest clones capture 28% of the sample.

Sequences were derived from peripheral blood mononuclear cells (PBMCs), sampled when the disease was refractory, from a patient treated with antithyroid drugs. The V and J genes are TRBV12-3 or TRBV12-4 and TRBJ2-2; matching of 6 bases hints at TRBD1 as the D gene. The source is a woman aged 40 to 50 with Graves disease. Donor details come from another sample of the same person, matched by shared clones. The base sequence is TGTGCCAGCAGTTGGGGGCCCGGCACCAGGGAGCTGTTTTTT. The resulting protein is CASSWGPGTRELFF.